Presented here are 15 T cell receptor beta chains from one specimen sequenced in a study of blood T cell repertoires in COVID-19. Produced via immunoSEQ multiplex PCR; TCRdb's table is partial and in-frame only. Of 350,000 to 400,000 clones listed, almost 90% are singletons. What was sequenced was peripheral blood. The receptors stem from a man aged 18 to 30 with active or convalescent COVID-19.

This chain connects TRBV11-3 to TRBJ2-3, with TRBD2 matching over 7 bases. V shed 3 bases, J shed 6 bases, and the junction held 3 bases outside the gene matches. This CDR3 is built from 13 residues. Germline V gene data show CDR1 as SGHNT and CDR2 as YENEEA. The CDR3 bases are TGTGCCAGCAGCTTTGGGGGGGTGGATACGCAGTATTTT. Its protein product is CASSFGGVDTQYF.

The chain combines TRBV7-2 with TRBJ2-7; 7 positions agree with TRBD1. From germline, CDR1 is SGHTA and CDR2 FQGNSA. The trim removed 5 bases at V and 3 bases at J, leaving 10 bases unmatched. The CDR3 runs 15 residues. CDR3 DNA: TGTGCCAGCAGCCCAACCTACGGGACAGACTACGAGCAGTACTTC. This gives the protein CASSPTYGTDYEQYF.

The rearrangement uses TRBV7-3 and TRBJ1-4; 7 nucleotides align to TRBD1. Germline V gene lookup returns CDR1 SGHTA and CDR2 FQGTGA. V trimming: 6 bases; J trimming: 3 bases; junction bases outside the gene matches: 7. The CDR3 is 15 amino acids. For the CDR3, the DNA is TGTGCCAGCAGTCTCACAGGGGCCGCTAATGAAAAACTGTTTTTT. Protein: CASSLTGAANEKLFF.

The chain employs TRBV28 and TRBJ2-3; D is possibly TRBD2 (5 bases). Germline V lookup: CDR1 MDHEN, CDR2 SYDVKM. Trimming shortened V by 8 bases and J by 4 bases, and 7 bases separated the two germline ends. The CDR3 consists of 11 residues. In nucleotides, the CDR3 is TGTGCCAGCGGGAGCTCAGATACGCAGTATTTT. Its translation: CASGSSDTQYF.

The chain uses TRBV7-2 and TRBJ1-4, with D possibly TRBD1 on 6 matching bases. The germline CDR1 and CDR2 sequences are SGHTA and FQGNSA. The CDR3 loop spans 16 amino acids. V was cut by 1 base and J by 8 bases, with 17 bases left in between. In DNA, the CDR3 is TGTGCCAGCAGCTTAGGTTTTTTCAGGGGCAGGGAAAAACTGTTTTTT. Its translation: CASSLGFFRGREKLFF.

This chain links TRBV15 with TRBJ2-1; D perhaps matches TRBD2 (5 bases). In germline, CDR1 is LNHNV, CDR2 YYDKDF (reference sequence). CDR3 length equals 15 residues. Trimming shortened V by 0 bases and J by 3 bases, and 9 bases separated the two germline ends. CDR3 in DNA: TGTGCCACCAGCAGAGATTTAAGCGGCTACAATGAGCAGTTCTTC. Its protein product is CATSRDLSGYNEQFF.

This chain uses TRBV6-6 with TRBJ2-7, with 8 bases that match TRBD2. V was clipped by 3 bases and J by 0 bases; unmatched bases: 7. The CDR3 has 16 amino acids. Looked up from germline, CDR1 is MNHNY and CDR2 is SVGAGI (reference sequence). CDR3 sequence: CASSYVTAGDSYEQYF. In DNA form, the CDR3 reads TGTGCCAGCAGTTATGTGACAGCGGGGGACTCCTACGAGCAGTACTTC.

The chain combines TRBV29-1 with TRBJ1-4, with D possibly TRBD1 on 6 matching bases. The CDR3 length is 13 residues. Germline V CDR1 and CDR2: SQVTM, ANQGSEA. V lost 5 bases to trimming and J lost 8 bases, with 15 bases between them. The DNA for the CDR3 is TGCAGCGTTTCCCCGGGGGGGGCGGAAAAACTGTTTTTT. Protein: CSVSPGGAEKLFF. Complete variable domain (other parts from reference TRBV29-1 and TRBJ1-4): SAVISQKPSRDICQRGTSLTIQCQVDSQVTMMFWYRQQPGQSLTLIATANQGSEATYESGFVIDKFPISRPNLTFSTLTVSNMSPEDSSIYLCSVSPGGAEKLFFGSGTQLSVL.

The chain combines TRBV7-2 with TRBJ1-2; D not resolved. Germline CDR1 SGHTA, CDR2 FQGNSA. The CDR3 is 15 amino acids. Trimming removed 2 bases at V and 7 bases at J, with 17 bases between. The CDR3, as DNA: TGTGCCAGCAGCTTACCCCCCCCGAGGGTGGGTGGCTACACCTTC. Amino acids: CASSLPPPRVGGYTF.

The CDR3 loop reads CSVGGGASGNTIYF. CDR3 nucleotides: TGCAGCGTTGGTGGGGGCGCATCTGGAAACACCATATATTTT. This chain connects TRBV29-1 to TRBJ1-3; D is possibly TRBD1 (6 bases). CDR1 and CDR2 (germline): SQVTM, ANQGSEA. V was trimmed by 4 bases and J by 1 base, leaving 11 bases between them. The CDR3 covers 14 residues.

The J gene is TRBJ2-1, the V gene TRBV15, with 8 bases lining up with TRBD2. Germline V lookup: CDR1 LNHNV, CDR2 YYDKDF (reference sequence). The CDR3 length is 18 residues. With 0 bases clipped from V and 0 bases from J, the junction kept 7 bases outside the gene matches. DNA of the CDR3: TGTGCCACCAGCAGAGATTGGGGTAGCGGGACCTCCTACAATGAGCAGTTCTTC. It translates to CATSRDWGSGTSYNEQFF.

This chain connects TRBV5-6 to TRBJ2-7, with a tentative D call TRBD2 (6 bases). The CDR3 runs 13 residues. CDR1 and CDR2 (germline): SGHDT, YYEEEE. Between the trimmed V and J ends, which lost 4 bases and 5 bases, there was a span of 13 bases. The CDR3 DNA follows: TGTGCCAGCAGCCTCCCTGGGGGGAACGAGCAGTACTTC. Protein product: CASSLPGGNEQYF.

The chain couples TRBV5-1 to TRBJ2-5; TRBD2 matches at 7 bases. The CDR3 is 16 residues long. The trim removed 9 bases at V and 1 base at J, leaving 15 bases unmatched. Germline CDR1 is SGHRS and CDR2 is YFSETQ. The CDR3 coding sequence is TGCGCCACCGAGAAAGCGGGAAAGGGATCCCAAGAGACCCAGTACTTC. It translates to CATEKAGKGSQETQYF. Filled out from reference TRBV5-1 and TRBJ2-5, the complete variable domain reads KAGVTQTPRYLIKTRGQQVTLSCSPISGHRSVSWYQQTPGQGLQFLFEYFSETQRNKGNFPGRFSGRQFSNSRSEMNVSTLELGDSALYLCATEKAGKGSQETQYFGPGTRLLVL.

The genes are TRBV27 and TRBJ2-3; weak D call: TRBD1 (6 bases). Germline V gene sequence: CDR1 MNHEY, CDR2 SMNVEV (reference sequence). Trimming removed 5 bases at V and 0 bases at J, with 12 bases between. The CDR3 consists of 15 residues. This CDR3 is CASSLGQTSTDTQYF. CDR3 DNA sequence: TGTGCCAGCAGTCTAGGACAGACTAGCACAGATACGCAGTATTTT.

The chain combines TRBV18 with TRBJ1-2, with 10 positions matching TRBD1. The germline gives CDR1 KGHSH, CDR2 LQKENI. This CDR3 comprises 14 residues. Losses at the gene ends were 3 bases for V and 6 bases for J; bases not matched to a gene: 4. The CDR3 region is CASSPGQGTDGYTF. The CDR3 DNA reads TGTGCCAGCTCACCGGGACAGGGGACGGATGGCTACACCTTC.